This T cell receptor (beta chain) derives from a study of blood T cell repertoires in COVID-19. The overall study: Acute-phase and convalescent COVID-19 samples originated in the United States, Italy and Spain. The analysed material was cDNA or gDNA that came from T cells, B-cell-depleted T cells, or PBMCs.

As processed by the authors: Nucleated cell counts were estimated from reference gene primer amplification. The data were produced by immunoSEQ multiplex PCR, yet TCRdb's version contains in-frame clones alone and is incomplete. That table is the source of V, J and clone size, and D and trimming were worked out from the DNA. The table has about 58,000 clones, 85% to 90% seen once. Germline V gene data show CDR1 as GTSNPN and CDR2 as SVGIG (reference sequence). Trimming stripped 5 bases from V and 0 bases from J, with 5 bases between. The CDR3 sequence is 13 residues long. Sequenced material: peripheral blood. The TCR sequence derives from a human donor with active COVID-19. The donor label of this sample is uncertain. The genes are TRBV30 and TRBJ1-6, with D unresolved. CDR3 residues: CAWCSSYNSPLHF. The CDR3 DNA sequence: TGTGCCTGGTGCAGCTCCTATAATTCACCCCTCCACTTT.